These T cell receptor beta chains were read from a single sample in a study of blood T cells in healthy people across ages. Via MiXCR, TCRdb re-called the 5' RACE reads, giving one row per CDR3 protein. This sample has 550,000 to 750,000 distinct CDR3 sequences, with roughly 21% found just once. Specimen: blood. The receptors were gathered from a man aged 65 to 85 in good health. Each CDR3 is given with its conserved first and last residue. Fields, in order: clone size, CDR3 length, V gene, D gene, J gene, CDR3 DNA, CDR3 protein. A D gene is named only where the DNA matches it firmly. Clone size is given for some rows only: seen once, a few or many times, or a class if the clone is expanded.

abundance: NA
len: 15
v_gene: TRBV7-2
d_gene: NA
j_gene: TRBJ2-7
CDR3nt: TGTGCCAGCAGCCCCCAGTATGGGAATTACTACGAGCAGTACTTC
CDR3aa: CASSPQYGNYYEQYF

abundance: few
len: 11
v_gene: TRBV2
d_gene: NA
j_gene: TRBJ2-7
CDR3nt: TGTGCCAGCAGGCTTTTCTACGAGCAGTACTTC
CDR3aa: CASRLFYEQYF

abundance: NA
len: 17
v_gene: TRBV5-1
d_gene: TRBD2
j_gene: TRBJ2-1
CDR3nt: TGCGCCAGCAGCTTGGGCGGTAGCGGGAGCATCTACAATGAGCAGTTCTTC
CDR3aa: CASSLGGSGSIYNEQFF

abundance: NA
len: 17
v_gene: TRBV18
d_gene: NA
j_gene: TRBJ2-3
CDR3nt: TGTGCCAGCTCACCTAAGGGACGGCAGTTTAGTCCAGATACGCAGTATTTT
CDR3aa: CASSPKGRQFSPDTQYF

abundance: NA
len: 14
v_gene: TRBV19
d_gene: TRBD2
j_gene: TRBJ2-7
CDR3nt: TGTGCCAGTAGCGGACTAGCGCGGGCCTACGAGCAGTACTTC
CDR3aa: CASSGLARAYEQYF

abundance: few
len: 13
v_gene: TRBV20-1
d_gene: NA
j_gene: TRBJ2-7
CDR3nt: TGCAGTGCTAAAGACAGCCAGGCCTACGAGCAGTACTTC
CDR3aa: CSAKDSQAYEQYF

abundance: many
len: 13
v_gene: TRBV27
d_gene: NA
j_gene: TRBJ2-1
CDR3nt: TGTGCCAGCAGTTTGTATCTAGCCGATGAGCAGTTCTTC
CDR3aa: CASSLYLADEQFF

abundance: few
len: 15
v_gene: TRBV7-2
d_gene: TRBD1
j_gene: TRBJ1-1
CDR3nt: TGTGCCAGCAGCTTAGTAGGGACAGGGTACACTGAAGCTTTCTTT
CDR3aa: CASSLVGTGYTEAFF

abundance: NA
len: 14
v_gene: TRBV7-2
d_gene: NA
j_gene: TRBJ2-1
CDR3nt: TGTGCCAGCAGCTCGGATAGCCCCTACAATGAGCGGTTCTTC
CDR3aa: CASSSDSPYNERFF

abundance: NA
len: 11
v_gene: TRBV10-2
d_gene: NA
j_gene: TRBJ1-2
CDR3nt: TGCGCCAGCAGTGAGGGGAACGGCTACACCTTC
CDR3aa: CASSEGNGYTF

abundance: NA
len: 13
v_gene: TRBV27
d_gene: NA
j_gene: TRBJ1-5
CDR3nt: TGTGCCAGCAGTTTCAGAGCGGAGCAGCCCCAGCACTTT
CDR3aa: CASSFRAEQPQHF

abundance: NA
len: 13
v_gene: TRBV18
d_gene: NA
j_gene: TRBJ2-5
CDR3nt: TGTGCCAGCTCACCACAAGTAGAAGAGACCCAGTACTTC
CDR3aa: CASSPQVEETQYF

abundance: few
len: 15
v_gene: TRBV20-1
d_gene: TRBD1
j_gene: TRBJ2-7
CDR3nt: TGCAGTGCTTCGGGACAGGGAACGAGTTTGGGCGAGCAGTACTTC
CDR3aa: CSASGQGTSLGEQYF

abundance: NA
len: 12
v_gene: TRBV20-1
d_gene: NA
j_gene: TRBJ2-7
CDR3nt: TGCAGTGCTAGTAAGGTGGGATACGAGCAGTACTTC
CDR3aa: CSASKVGYEQYF

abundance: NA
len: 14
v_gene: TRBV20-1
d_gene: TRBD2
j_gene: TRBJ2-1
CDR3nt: TGCAGTTCCCGGTTGGGACTAGCGGGAGCTGAGCAGTTCTTC
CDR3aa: CSSRLGLAGAEQFF

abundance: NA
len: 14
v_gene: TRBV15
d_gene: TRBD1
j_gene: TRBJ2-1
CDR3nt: TGTGCCACTGAAGGACAGGCGCAGAACAATGAGCAGTTCTTC
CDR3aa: CATEGQAQNNEQFF

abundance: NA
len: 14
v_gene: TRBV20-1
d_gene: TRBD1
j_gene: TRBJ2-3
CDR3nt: TGCAGTGCTGCCAGGGGGCAGGGCACAGATACGCAGTATTTT
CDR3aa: CSAARGQGTDTQYF

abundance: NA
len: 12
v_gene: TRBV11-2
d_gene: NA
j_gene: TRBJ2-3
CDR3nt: TGTGCCAGCAGCCCCGTGGGAGATACGCAGTATTTT
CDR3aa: CASSPVGDTQYF

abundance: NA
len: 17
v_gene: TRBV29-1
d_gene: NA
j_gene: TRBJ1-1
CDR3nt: TGCAGCGTTGAAAACAACAGGGAATACGGACGAAGCACTGAAGCTTTCTTT
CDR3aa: CSVENNREYGRSTEAFF

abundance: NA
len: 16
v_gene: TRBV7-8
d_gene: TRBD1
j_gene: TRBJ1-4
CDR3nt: TGTGCCAGCAGCTTAGCCACACAGGGGGCTAATGAAAAACTGTTTTTT
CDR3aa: CASSLATQGANEKLFF

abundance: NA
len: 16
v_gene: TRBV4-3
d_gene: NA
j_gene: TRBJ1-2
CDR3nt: TGCGCCAGCAGCCAAGCCTTGGAGGGGGGAAACTATGGCTACACCTTC
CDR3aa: CASSQALEGGNYGYTF

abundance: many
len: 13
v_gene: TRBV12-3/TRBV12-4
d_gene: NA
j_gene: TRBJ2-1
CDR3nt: TGTGCCAGCAGTTTTGGCACCTACAATGAGCAGTTCTTC
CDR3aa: CASSFGTYNEQFF

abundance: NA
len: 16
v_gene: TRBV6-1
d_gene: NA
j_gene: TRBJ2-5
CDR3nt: TGTGCCAGCAGTCAGCGTATTAGACAGCTCCAAGAGACCCAGTACTTC
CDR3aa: CASSQRIRQLQETQYF

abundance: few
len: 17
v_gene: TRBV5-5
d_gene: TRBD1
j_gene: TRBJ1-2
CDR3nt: TGTGCCAGCAGCTTAAGTTTCGGGACAGGGGAAAACTATGGCTACACCTTC
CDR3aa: CASSLSFGTGENYGYTF

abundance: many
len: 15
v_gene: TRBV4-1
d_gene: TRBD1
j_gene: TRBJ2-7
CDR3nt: TGCGCCAGCAGCCGGCCGGGACAGGGGTTCTACGAGCAGTACTTC
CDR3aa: CASSRPGQGFYEQYF

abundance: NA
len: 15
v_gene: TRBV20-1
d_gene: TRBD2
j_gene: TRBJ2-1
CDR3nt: TGCAGTGCTAAGCGGCTAGCGGACTCCTACAATGAGCAGTTCTTC
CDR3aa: CSAKRLADSYNEQFF

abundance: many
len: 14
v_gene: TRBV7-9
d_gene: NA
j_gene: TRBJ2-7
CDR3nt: TGTGCCAGCAGCTTGGGTAGGAGCTCCTACGAGCAGTACTTC
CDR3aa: CASSLGRSSYEQYF

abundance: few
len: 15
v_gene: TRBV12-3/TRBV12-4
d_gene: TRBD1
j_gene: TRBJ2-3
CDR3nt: TGTGCCAGCAGTTGGACAGGGGGCGTCCCAGATACGCAGTATTTT
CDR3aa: CASSWTGGVPDTQYF

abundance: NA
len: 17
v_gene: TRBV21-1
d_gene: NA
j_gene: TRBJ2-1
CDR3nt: TGTGCCAGCAGCAAGGGTCGAGCGGGATACCCCTACAATGAGCAGTTCTTC
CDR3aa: CASSKGRAGYPYNEQFF

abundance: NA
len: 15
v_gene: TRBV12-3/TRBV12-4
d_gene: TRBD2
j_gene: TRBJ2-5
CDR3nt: TGTGCCAGCAGTACGGGACTAGCGGTCCAAGAGACCCAGTACTTC
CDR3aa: CASSTGLAVQETQYF

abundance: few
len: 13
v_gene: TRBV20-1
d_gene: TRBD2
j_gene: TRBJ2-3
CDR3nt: TGCAGCCCCCTATGGGAGGGCATGGATACGCAGTATTTT
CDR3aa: CSPLWEGMDTQYF

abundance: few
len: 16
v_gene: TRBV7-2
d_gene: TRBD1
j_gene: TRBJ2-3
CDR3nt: TGTGCCAGCAGCCCCCCCGGGACAGAGAGCACAGATACGCAGTATTTT
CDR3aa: CASSPPGTESTDTQYF

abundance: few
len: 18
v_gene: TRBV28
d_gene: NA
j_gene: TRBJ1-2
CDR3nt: TGTGCCAGCAGTTTATCTTCTGGGGGGGGCCAAACTAACTATGGCTACACCTTC
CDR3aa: CASSLSSGGGQTNYGYTF

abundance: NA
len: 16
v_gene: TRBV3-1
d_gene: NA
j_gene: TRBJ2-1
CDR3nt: TGTGCCAGCAGCCAAGATGGCGGACCTCCCTACAATGAGCAGTTCTTC
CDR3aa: CASSQDGGPPYNEQFF

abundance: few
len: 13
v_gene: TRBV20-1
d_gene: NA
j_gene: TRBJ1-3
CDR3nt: TGCAGTGCTAGAACAGCCGGGCGGGACACCATATATTTT
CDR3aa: CSARTAGRDTIYF

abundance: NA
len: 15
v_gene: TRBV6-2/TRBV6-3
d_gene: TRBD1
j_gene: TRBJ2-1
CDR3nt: TGTGCCAGCAGTCGCGACGGGACAGGGGTGGTTGAGCAGTTCTTC
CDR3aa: CASSRDGTGVVEQFF

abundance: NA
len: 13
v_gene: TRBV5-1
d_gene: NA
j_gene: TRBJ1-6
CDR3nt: TGCGCCAGCAGCTTTAAACCCGATTCACCCCTCCACTTT
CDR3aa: CASSFKPDSPLHF

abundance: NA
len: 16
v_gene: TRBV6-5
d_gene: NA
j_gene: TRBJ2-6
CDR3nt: TGTGCCAGCAGTTACTTCAGGAGTGCTGGGGCCAACGTCCTGACTTTC
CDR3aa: CASSYFRSAGANVLTF

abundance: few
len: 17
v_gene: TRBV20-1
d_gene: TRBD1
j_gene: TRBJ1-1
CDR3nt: TGCAGTGCTAGCCCGGGACAGAAAAACCCCAGATCCGCTGAAGCTTTCTTT
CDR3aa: CSASPGQKNPRSAEAFF

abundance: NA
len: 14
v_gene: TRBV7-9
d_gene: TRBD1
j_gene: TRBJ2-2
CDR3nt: TGTGCCAGCAGACAGGGGGCGGACACCTGGGAGCTGTTTTTT
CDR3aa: CASRQGADTWELFF

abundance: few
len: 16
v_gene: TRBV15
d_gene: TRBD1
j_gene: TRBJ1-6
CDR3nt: TGTGCCACCAGCAGAGGTGGACAGGGGGCAAATTCGCCCCTCCACTTT
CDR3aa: CATSRGGQGANSPLHF

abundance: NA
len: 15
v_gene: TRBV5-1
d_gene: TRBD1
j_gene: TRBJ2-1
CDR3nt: TGCGCCAGCAGACAGGGGCCCCAGAACCGGGATGAGCAGTTCTTC
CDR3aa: CASRQGPQNRDEQFF

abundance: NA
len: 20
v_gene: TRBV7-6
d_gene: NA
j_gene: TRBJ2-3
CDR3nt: TGTTCCAGCAGCTTCAAAAGAGGGGCCCCTACGAGTCGGAGCACAGATACGCAGTATTTT
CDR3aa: CSSSFKRGAPTSRSTDTQYF

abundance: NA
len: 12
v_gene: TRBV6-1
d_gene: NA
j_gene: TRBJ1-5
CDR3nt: TGTGCCAGCGGACGAATCAATCAGCCCCAGCATTTT
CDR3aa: CASGRINQPQHF

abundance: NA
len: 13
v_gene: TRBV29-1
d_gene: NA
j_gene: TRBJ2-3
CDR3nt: TGCAGCGTTGCGCACAGACTCACAGATACGCAGTATTTT
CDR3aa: CSVAHRLTDTQYF